This section outlines one T cell receptor beta chain sequence together with its context. Its antigen is not identified. This record comes from a study of cytomegalovirus exposure and HLA in healthy donors. Findings of the study overall: Accurate HLA-A and HLA-B prediction from TCR beta sequences was reported for most subjects. The authors enumerated 150 to 200 TCR beta chains as linked to cytomegalovirus. Data from an earlier analysis indicated that most TCR beta V segments were productive either about 87% or about 30% of the time.

The PCR employed 60 Vbeta primers together with 13 Jbeta primers. Sequenced by immunoSEQ multiplex PCR; TCRdb stores in-frame clones only, minus some. The table includes fewer than 150,000 clones, roughly 80% detected once. The CDR3 length is 14 residues. The germline V and J ends were trimmed by 2 bases and 0 bases, with 4 bases remaining between them. Germline V gives CDR1 SEHNR, CDR2 FQNEAQ (reference sequence). As for the donors, each was a healthy bone marrow donor. This receptor was obtained from a man in his forties in good health and CMV-seropositive. What was sequenced was PBMCs. The chain employs TRBV7-9 and TRBJ1-4; D is undetermined. The CDR3 DNA reads as TGTGCCAGCAGCTTACGGTCAACTAATGAAAAACTGTTTTTT. Translation: CASSLRSTNEKLFF.